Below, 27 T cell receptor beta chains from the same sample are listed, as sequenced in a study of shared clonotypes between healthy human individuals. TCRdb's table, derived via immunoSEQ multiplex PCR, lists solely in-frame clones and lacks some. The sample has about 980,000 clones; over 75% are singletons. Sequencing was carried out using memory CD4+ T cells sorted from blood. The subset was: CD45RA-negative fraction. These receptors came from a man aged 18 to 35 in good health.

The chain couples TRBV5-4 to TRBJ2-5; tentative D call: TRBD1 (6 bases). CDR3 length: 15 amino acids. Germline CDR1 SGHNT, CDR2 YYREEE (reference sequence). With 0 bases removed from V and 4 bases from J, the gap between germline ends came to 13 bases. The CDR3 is CASSLGGTWIETQYF. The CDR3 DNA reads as TGTGCCAGCAGCTTGGGAGGGACATGGATAGAGACCCAGTACTTC.

The CDR3 protein is CASSIVRGTEAFF. In DNA form, the CDR3 reads TGTGCCAGTAGTATAGTGCGTGGGACTGAAGCTTTCTTT. This sequence joins TRBV19 and TRBJ1-1, with unresolved D. Germline CDR1 is LNHDA and CDR2 is SQIVND (reference sequence). With 1 base removed from V and 5 bases from J, the gap between germline ends came to 8 bases. This CDR3 has 13 residues.

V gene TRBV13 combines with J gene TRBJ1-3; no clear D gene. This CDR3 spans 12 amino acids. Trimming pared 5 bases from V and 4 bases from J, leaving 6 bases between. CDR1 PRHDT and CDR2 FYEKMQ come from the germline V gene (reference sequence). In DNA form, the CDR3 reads TGTGCCAGCAGCCATCGAGGAAACACCATATATTTT. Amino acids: CASSHRGNTIYF.

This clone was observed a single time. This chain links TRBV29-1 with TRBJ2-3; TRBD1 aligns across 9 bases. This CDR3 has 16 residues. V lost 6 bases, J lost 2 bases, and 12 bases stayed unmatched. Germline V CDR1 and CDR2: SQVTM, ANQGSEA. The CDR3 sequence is CSVTSTGGFFTDTQYF. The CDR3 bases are TGCAGCGTAACCTCGACAGGGGGATTTTTCACAGATACGCAGTATTTT.

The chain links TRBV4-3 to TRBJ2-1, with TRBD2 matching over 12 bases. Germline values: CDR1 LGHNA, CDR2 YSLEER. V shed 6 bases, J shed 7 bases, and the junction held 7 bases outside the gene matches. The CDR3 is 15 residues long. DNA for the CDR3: TGCGCCAGCAGTCCACTAGCGGGAGGCCCAAATGAGCAGTTCTTC. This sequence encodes CASSPLAGGPNEQFF.

CDR3 in amino acids: CASSLGLAGAGEQFF. CDR3 nucleotides: TGTGCCAGCAGCTTAGGACTAGCGGGAGCAGGGGAGCAGTTCTTC. V usage is TRBV7-2 and J usage is TRBJ2-1; 12 positions agree with TRBD2. This CDR3 comprises 15 residues. V gave up 1 base and J gave up 10 bases; unmatched junction bases: 5. Germline CDR1 reads SGHTA; CDR2 reads FQGNSA.

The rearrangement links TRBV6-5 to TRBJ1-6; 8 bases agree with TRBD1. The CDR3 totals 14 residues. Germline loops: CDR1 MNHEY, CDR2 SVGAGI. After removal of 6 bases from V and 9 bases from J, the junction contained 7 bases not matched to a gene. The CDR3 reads CASSKTGVTSPLHF. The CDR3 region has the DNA TGTGCCAGCAGCAAGACAGGGGTTACTTCACCCCTCCACTTT.

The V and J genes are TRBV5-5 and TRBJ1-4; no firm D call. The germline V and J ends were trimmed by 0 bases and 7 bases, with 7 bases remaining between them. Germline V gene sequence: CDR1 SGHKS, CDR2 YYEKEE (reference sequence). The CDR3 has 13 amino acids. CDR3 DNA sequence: TGTGCCAGCAGCTTGGCTTTTACTGAAAAACTGTTTTTT. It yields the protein CASSLAFTEKLFF.

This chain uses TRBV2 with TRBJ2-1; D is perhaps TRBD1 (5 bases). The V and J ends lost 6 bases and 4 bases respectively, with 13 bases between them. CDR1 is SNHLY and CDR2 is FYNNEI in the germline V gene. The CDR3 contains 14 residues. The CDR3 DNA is TGTGCCAGCAGGGACCTTAGGGGTTACAATGAGCAGTTCTTC. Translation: CASRDLRGYNEQFF.

As DNA, the CDR3 is TGTGCCAGCAGCTCGGGGACACGTCCCTACGAGCAGTACTTC. Translating gives CASSSGTRPYEQYF. The V gene is TRBV5-4, the J gene TRBJ2-7; maybe TRBD1 (6 bases). V lost 3 bases to trimming and J lost 2 bases, with 12 bases between them. The CDR3 length is 14 residues. Per the germline V gene, CDR1 is SGHNT and CDR2 is YYREEE (reference sequence).

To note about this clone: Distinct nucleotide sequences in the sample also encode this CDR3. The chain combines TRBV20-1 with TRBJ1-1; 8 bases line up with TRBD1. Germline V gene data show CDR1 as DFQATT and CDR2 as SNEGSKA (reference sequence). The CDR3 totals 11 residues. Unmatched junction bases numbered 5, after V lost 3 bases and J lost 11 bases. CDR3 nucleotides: TGCAGTGCTAGTCGAGACAGGGGTGCTTTCTTT. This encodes CSASRDRGAFF.

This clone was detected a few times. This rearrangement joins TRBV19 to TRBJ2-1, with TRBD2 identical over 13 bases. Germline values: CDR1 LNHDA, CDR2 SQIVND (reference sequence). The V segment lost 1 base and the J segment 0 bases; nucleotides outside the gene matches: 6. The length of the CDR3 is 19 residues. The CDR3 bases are TGTGCCAGTAGTATAGGCCCGACTAGCGGGGGGAACTCCTACAATGAGCAGTTCTTC. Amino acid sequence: CASSIGPTSGGNSYNEQFF.

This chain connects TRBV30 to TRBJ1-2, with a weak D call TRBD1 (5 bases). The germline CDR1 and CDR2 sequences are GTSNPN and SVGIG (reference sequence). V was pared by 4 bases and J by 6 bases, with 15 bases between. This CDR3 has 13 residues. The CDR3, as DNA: TGTGCCTGGAACTCGGGGGGGAACCATGGCTACACCTTC. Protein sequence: CAWNSGGNHGYTF.

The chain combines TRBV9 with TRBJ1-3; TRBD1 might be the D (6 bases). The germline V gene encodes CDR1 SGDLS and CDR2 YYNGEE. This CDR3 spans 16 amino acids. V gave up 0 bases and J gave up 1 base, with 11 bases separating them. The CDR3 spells CASSVASGASGNTIYF. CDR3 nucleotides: TGTGCCAGCAGCGTAGCTTCGGGGGCATCTGGAAACACCATATATTTT. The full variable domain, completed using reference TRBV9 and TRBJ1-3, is DSGVTQTPKHLITATGQRVTLRCSPRSGDLSVYWYQQSLDQGLQFLIQYYNGEERAKGNILERFSAQQFPDLHSELNLSSLELGDSALYFCASSVASGASGNTIYFGEGSWLTVV.

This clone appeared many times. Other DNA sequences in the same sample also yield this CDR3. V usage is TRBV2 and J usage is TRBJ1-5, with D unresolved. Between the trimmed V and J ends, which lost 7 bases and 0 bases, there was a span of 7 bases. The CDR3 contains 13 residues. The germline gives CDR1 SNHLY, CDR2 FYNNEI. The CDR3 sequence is CASKGYSNQPQHF. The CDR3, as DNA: TGTGCCAGCAAGGGCTATAGCAATCAGCCCCAGCATTTT. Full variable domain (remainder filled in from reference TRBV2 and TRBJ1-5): EPEVTQTPSHQVTQMGQEVILRCVPISNHLYFYWYRQILGQKVEFLVSFYNNEISEKSEIFDDQFSVERPDGSNFTLKIRSTKLEDSAMYFCASKGYSNQPQHFGDGTRLSIL.

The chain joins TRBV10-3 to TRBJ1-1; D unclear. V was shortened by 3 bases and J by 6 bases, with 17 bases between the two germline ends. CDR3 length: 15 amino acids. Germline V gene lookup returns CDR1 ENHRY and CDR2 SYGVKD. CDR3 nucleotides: TGTGCCATCAGTGATCTTAGTAAGAGGAAACCTGAAGCTTTCTTT. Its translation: CAISDLSKRKPEAFF.

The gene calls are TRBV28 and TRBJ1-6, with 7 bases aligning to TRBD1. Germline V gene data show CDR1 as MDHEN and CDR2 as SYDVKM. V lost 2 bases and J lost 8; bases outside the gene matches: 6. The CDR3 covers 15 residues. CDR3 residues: CASSLPQGTYSPLHF. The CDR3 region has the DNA TGTGCCAGCAGTTTACCACAGGGGACTTATTCACCCCTCCACTTT.

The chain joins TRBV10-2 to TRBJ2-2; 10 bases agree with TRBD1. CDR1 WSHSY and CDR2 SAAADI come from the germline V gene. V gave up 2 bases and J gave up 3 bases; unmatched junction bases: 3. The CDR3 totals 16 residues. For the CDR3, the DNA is TGCGCCAGCAGTGAGGGACAGGGGGGATACACCGGGGAGCTGTTTTTT. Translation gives CASSEGQGGYTGELFF.

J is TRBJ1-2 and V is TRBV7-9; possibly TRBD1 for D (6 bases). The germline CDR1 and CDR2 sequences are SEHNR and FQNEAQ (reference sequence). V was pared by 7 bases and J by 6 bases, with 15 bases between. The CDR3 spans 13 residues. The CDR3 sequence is CASIHTTGNGYTF. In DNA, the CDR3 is TGTGCCAGCATCCATACAACAGGGAATGGCTACACCTTC.

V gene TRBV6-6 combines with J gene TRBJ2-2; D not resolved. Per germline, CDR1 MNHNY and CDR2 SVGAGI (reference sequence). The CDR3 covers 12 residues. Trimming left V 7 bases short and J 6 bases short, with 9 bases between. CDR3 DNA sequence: TGTGCCAGCAATTCCCAGGCCGGGGAGCTGTTTTTT. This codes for CASNSQAGELFF.

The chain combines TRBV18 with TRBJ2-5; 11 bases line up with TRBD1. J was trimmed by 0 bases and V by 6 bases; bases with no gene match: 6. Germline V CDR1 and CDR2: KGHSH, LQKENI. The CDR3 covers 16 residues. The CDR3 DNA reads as TGTGCCAGCTCCCTCGGACAGGGGGCCCACCAAGAGACCCAGTACTTC. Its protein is CASSLGQGAHQETQYF.

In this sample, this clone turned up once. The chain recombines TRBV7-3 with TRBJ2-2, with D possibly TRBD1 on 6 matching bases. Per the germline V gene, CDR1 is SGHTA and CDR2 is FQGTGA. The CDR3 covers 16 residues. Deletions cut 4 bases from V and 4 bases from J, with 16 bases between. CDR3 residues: CASSSRQVAGTGELFF. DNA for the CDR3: TGTGCCAGCAGCTCTAGACAGGTAGCTGGCACCGGGGAGCTGTTTTTT.

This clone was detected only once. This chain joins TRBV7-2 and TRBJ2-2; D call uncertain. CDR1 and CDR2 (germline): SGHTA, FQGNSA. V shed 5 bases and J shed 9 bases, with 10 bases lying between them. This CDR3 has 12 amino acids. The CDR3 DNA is TGTGCCAGCAGCGTAGGTGTGCGGGAGCTGTTTTTT. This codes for CASSVGVRELFF.

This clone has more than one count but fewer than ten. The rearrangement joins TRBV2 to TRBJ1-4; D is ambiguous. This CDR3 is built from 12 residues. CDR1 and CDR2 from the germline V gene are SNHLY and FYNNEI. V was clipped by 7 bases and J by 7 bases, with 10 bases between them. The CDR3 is CASTQSGEKLFF. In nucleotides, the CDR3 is TGTGCCAGCACGCAGTCGGGTGAAAAACTGTTTTTT.

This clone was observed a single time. CDR3 loop: CASSLTSTGVNEQYF. DNA of the CDR3: TGTGCCAGCTCACTTACGTCGACAGGGGTTAACGAGCAGTACTTC. The chain uses TRBV18 and TRBJ2-7, with 8 bases aligning to TRBD1. CDR3 length: 15 residues. With 4 bases clipped from V and 5 bases from J, the junction kept 10 bases outside the gene matches. Per germline, CDR1 KGHSH and CDR2 LQKENI.

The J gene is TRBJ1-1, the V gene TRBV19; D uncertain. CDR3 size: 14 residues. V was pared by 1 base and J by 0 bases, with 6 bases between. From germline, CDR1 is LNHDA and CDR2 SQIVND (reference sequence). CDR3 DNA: TGTGCCAGTAGTATAGTACAAATGAACACTGAAGCTTTCTTT. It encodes CASSIVQMNTEAFF.

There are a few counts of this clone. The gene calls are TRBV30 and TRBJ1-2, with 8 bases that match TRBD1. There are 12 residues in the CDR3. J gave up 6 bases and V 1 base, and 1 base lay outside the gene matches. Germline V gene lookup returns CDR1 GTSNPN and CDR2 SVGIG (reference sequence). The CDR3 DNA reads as TGTGCCTGGAGTGGGACAGGGAATGGCTACACCTTC. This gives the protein CAWSGTGNGYTF.